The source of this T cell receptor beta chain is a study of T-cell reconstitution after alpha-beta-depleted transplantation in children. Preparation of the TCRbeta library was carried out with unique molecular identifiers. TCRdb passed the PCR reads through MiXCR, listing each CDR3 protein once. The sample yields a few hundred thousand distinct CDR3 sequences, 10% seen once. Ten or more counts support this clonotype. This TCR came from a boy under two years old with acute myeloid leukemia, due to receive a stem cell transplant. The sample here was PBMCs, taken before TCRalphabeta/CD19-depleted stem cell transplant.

The CDR3 spells CASSLRQGGADTQYF. For the CDR3, the DNA is TGTGCCAGCAGCCTTAGACAGGGGGGCGCAGATACGCAGTATTTT. The chain uses TRBV12-3 or TRBV12-4 and TRBJ2-3; TRBD1 matches 9 bases. CDR3 length: 15 amino acids. J lost 4 bases, V lost 6 bases, and 8 bases had no gene match.